The sequence of this T cell receptor (beta chain) was determined in a study of CD8 T cell repertoires and HIV-1 epitope variants. About the study: T cells were stimulated with Twenty-five Gag and Nef peptides separately. The baseline condition was 1M T cells left uncultured.

Study-level findings and limits: Nef KF9 drew roughly 5 clonotypes and HW9 one, without TAALDMSHF responses.

As for this clone: Its antigen is undetermined.

Clones were read by immunoSEQ multiplex PCR, and TCRdb kept only the in-frame ones, dropping some. The sample has 4,500 to 7,000 clones, over 60% seen once; the top ten hold roughly 41%. CDR1 is MNHEY, CDR2 SMNVEV, per germline (reference sequence). Trimming took 6 bases from V and 1 from J, leaving 12 bases between them. The CDR3 runs to 14 residues. The sequence derives from a male donor with HIV. The rearrangement uses TRBV27 and TRBJ1-1; possible D gene TRBD1, 5 bases. The sequenced sample was cultured CD8+ T cells derived from PBMCs. The CDR3 region has the DNA TGTGCCAGCAGCCGAAGGGGAACGAACACTGAAGCTTTCTTT. Translated: CASSRRGTNTEAFF.